This TCR beta chain was observed in a study of blood T cell repertoires in COVID-19. Study as a whole: The United States, Italy and Spain provided the acute and convalescent COVID-19 samples. T cells, B-cell-depleted T cells, or PBMCs provided the cDNA or gDNA that served as material.

Authors' data handling: Quantification of nucleated cells was approximated via reference gene primer amplification. This table comes from immunoSEQ multiplex PCR, and its TCRdb copy is limited to in-frame clones, with some not included. The V and J calls and clone size were taken over from that table, and D and trimming were inferred from the DNA. The data show roughly 91,000 clones, 79% seen once. This CDR3 is built from 16 residues. From germline, CDR1 is MGHDK and CDR2 SYGVNS. V was shortened by 1 base and J by 0 bases, with 12 bases between the two germline ends. The sequencing input was peripheral blood. The receptor's source is a man between 65 and 85 years old with acute or convalescent COVID-19. The genes are TRBV25-1 and TRBJ1-1, with D maybe TRBD1 (5 bases). The CDR3: CASSESADTLNTEAFF. Written as DNA, the CDR3 is TGTGCCAGCAGTGAATCGGCGGACACCCTGAACACTGAAGCTTTCTTT.